The clone carrying this T cell receptor (beta chain) was observed a few times. Its specificity is not known. These data belong to a study of T-cell memory formation after mild COVID-19. Study context: In these data, TCR clusters were largely donor specific. Findings and limits, study-wide: Specificity for SARS-CoV-2 was not confirmed among the second-wave clones peaking on day 37. Clones shrinking between day 15 and 85 showed a balanced CD4/CD8 split, and those that grew later tilted toward CD4+.

This CDR3 contains 16 residues. Deletions cut 3 bases from V and 9 bases from J, with 21 bases between. The germline CDR1 and CDR2 sequences are MNHEY and SMNVEV (reference sequence). TCRdb ran MiXCR on the 5' RACE reads and lists one entry per CDR3 protein. The sample lists roughly 110,000 distinct CDR3 sequences; under 15% were seen once. V and J are TRBV27 and TRBJ2-1, with D perhaps matching TRBD1 (6 bases). The clonotype was recovered from a man aged 18 to 29 who had mild COVID-19 (a few samples of this study predate the infection). Cell type and time point are not known. The sample consisted of PBMCs or a T cell subset sorted from them (not recorded which). CDR3 coding DNA: TGTGCCAGCAGTTTTCTAAGATCGCAGGGGAGAGGTGAGCAGTTCTTC. Translated, it gives CASSFLRSQGRGEQFF.